This T cell receptor beta chain was identified during a study of blood T cell repertoires in COVID-19. Study background: Italy, Spain and the United States were the sources of the convalescent and acute COVID-19 samples. T cells, B-cell-depleted T cells, or PBMCs supplied cDNA or gDNA.

In the source study's methods: Counts of nucleated cells, estimated from reference gene primer amplification, were obtained. Assay used: immunoSEQ multiplex PCR; TCRdb lists only in-frame clones, some missing. V and J calls and clone size come straight from that table; D and trimming were deduced from the DNA. The data hold around 140,000 clones, with about 87% observed a single time. Germline lookup yields CDR1 MNHEY and CDR2 SVGEGT. CDR3 length equals 14 residues. Trimming cost V 7 bases and J 0 bases; bases outside gene matches: 5. The V call is TRBV6-2 or TRBV6-3, the J call TRBJ1-1; TRBD1 matches at 7 bases. The source of this sequence is a man over 45 with active COVID-19. The sample consisted of peripheral blood. The CDR3 sequence is CASNPTGMNTEAFF. The CDR3 region has the DNA TGTGCCAGCAACCCGACAGGGATGAACACTGAAGCTTTCTTT.